This T cell receptor (beta chain) was sequenced for a study of blood T cell repertoires in COVID-19. Study information: There were acute and convalescent COVID-19 samples, and they came from the United States, Italy and Spain.

Germline CDR1 reads MNHEY; CDR2 reads SVGEGT. The CDR3 has 14 residues. Trimming at V came to 2 bases and at J to 4 bases, leaving 3 bases not matched to a gene. Authors' processing steps: Amplifying reference gene primers gave estimates of nucleated cell counts. The data were produced by immunoSEQ multiplex PCR, yet TCRdb's version contains in-frame clones alone and is incomplete. V and J calls and clone size are given by that table; D and trimming were obtained from the DNA. The data contain about 310,000 clones, around 90% of them seen just once; the ten biggest clones take up 1%. This clonotype originated in a man aged 50 to 59 with active or convalescent COVID-19. The sample taken for sequencing was peripheral blood. The gene calls are TRBV6-2 or TRBV6-3 and TRBJ1-1, with 8 bases fitting TRBD1. DNA for the CDR3: TGTGCCAGCAGTTACCTTACAGGGGGCACTGAAGCTTTCTTT. This encodes CASSYLTGGTEAFF.